The present T cell receptor (beta chain) was sequenced within a study of blood T cell repertoires in COVID-19. Looking at the study overall: Italy, Spain and the United States were the sources of the convalescent and acute COVID-19 samples. The cDNA or gDNA used as material had been derived from T cells, B-cell-depleted T cells, or PBMCs.

Trimming removed 7 bases from V and 3 bases from J; junction bases left unmatched: 5. CDR3 length: 12 amino acids. CDR1 and CDR2 from the germline V gene are SQVTM and ANQGSEA. Per the authors' pipeline: Reference gene primers were amplified, and this amplification served to estimate nucleated cell counts. Method: immunoSEQ multiplex PCR; TCRdb's copy keeps in-frame clones and lacks some. V and J calls and clone size are as listed in that table; D and trimming were resolved from the DNA. The sample lists about 260,000 clones; around 87% were seen once. This clone was seen more than once but under ten times.

The J gene is TRBJ1-2, the V gene TRBV29-1; 7 nucleotides align to TRBD1. This receptor was taken from a woman in her forties or fifties with acute or convalescent COVID-19. Material for sequencing was peripheral blood. CDR3 DNA sequence: TGCAGCGCCTGGGACAGCTACTATGGCTACACCTTC. The encoded protein is CSAWDSYYGYTF.